The clone carrying this T cell receptor (beta chain) has a count of ten or more. Antigen: not known. Original data processing: Differences in CDR3 between clinicopathological groups were drawn on to build a classifier intended to discriminate distant-metastatic papillary thyroid cancer patients. MiXCR reprocessed the PCR reads for TCRdb. The V and J calls, along with clone size, are taken from TCRdb and not from the paper's own processing. The data hold 25,000 to 35,000 clones, with roughly 10% observed a single time. The sample originates from a study of metastatic and nonmetastatic thyroid tumors. Study-wide background: For malignant and benign thyroid patients, tumor or nodule tissue and blood were the sources whose repertoires were compared.

Trimming took 5 bases from V and 10 from J; bases not matched to a gene: 7. This CDR3 has 14 residues. The germline gives CDR1 MNHNS, CDR2 SASEGT. Nobody among the patients had been given any treatment before thyroid surgery. Study findings and constraints: The study reportedly found significantly higher TCR beta diversity in malignant thyroid tumors than benign nodules, in blood and tumor.

The sequence was collected from a female donor with papillary thyroid cancer or a benign thyroid nodule (not recorded which). Some clones in this sample may be carry-over from other donors' samples. The chain recombines TRBV6-1 with TRBJ2-1; the match to TRBD2 covers 11 bases. Sequencing was done on a sample of blood. CDR3 protein: CASSLSGRAGEQFF. DNA of the CDR3: TGTGCCAGCAGTCTTAGCGGGAGGGCTGGGGAGCAGTTCTTC.